These 23 T cell receptor beta chains originate from one sample sequenced in a study of cytomegalovirus exposure and HLA in healthy donors. 60 Vbeta and 13 Jbeta primers were used in PCR. Sequenced by immunoSEQ multiplex PCR; TCRdb stores in-frame clones only, minus some. Of fewer than 250,000 clones detected, around 80% appear once; the ten largest clones hold roughly 15%. Sequencing input: PBMCs. The receptors were sampled from a man aged 35-49 years in good health and CMV-seronegative.

The genes are TRBV6-5 and TRBJ2-3, with TRBD1 matching 9 bases. V lost 7 bases to trimming and J lost 2 bases; unmatched junction nucleotides: 7. CDR3 length equals 15 residues. The V gene's germline CDR1 is MNHEY and CDR2 SVGAGI. The CDR3 nucleotides are TGTGCCAGCAATGACGGACAGGGGCCCACAGATACGCAGTATTTT. Translation: CASNDGQGPTDTQYF.

This clone was seen once. The gene calls are TRBV19 and TRBJ2-7; perhaps TRBD1 as D (7 bases). Germline V gene sequence: CDR1 LNHDA, CDR2 SQIVND (reference sequence). The V gene lost 5 bases and the J gene lost 5 bases, with 16 bases spanning the gap. The CDR3 sequence is 14 residues long. The DNA for the CDR3 is TGTGCCAGTAGTTTCGCAGGGGGGACCAACGAGCAGTACTTC. Protein: CASSFAGGTNEQYF.

This chain links TRBV6-5 with TRBJ2-4; 9 bases match TRBD2. Trimming took 6 bases from V and 8 from J; bases not matched to a gene: 11. Germline V lookup: CDR1 MNHEY, CDR2 SVGAGI. The CDR3 extends over 15 amino acids. CDR3 region: CASRTLAGVIDIQYF. CDR3 nucleotide sequence: TGTGCCAGCAGGACCTTAGCGGGAGTAATTGACATTCAGTACTTC.

The sample holds a few counts of this clone. The rearrangement joins TRBV27 to TRBJ2-2; 7 positions match TRBD2. With V trimmed by 4 bases and J by 8 bases, 7 bases remained unmatched. The CDR3 covers 14 residues. Per the germline V gene, CDR1 is MNHEY and CDR2 is SMNVEV (reference sequence). CDR3 residues: CASSYGGGIGELFF. The CDR3, as DNA: TGTGCCAGCAGTTATGGGGGGGGGATAGGGGAGCTGTTTTTT.

The chain is built from TRBV30 and TRBJ2-5, with TRBD2 matching 9 bases. After removal of 0 bases from V and 5 bases from J, the junction contained 10 bases not matched to a gene. CDR1 is GTSNPN, CDR2 SVGIG, per germline (reference sequence). The CDR3 is 16 residues long. The CDR3, as DNA: TGTGCCTGGAGTGTGGGAGGCGGGAGGGCCTGGGAGACCCAGTACTTC. Its translation: CAWSVGGGRAWETQYF.

The chain is built from TRBV6-5 and TRBJ2-5; the D gene is possibly TRBD2 (6 bases). The J call may be faulty, since TRBJ2-7 better matches the DNA end. Germline values: CDR1 MNHEY, CDR2 SVGAGI. This CDR3 has 14 amino acids. The CDR3 spells CASRGSGNSYEQYF. Written as DNA, the CDR3 is TGTGCCAGCAGGGGTAGCGGTAATTCGTACGAGCAGTACTTC.

The rearrangement links TRBV2 to TRBJ2-7, with 7 positions matching TRBD2. This CDR3 has 15 residues. Germline V gives CDR1 SNHLY, CDR2 FYNNEI. The ends lost 2 bases at V and 1 base at J; junction bases unmatched: 5. For the CDR3, the DNA is TGTGCCAGCAGTGAAATCGCGGGAGCATCCTACGAGCAGTACTTC. Protein product: CASSEIAGASYEQYF.

The chain has TRBV4-1 and TRBJ2-7, with 8 bases that match TRBD1. V shed 4 bases and J 2 bases; nucleotides not matched to a gene: 10. The CDR3 spans 16 residues. Germline V gives CDR1 MGHRA, CDR2 YSYEKL. CDR3 sequence reads: CASSPRTGISTYEQYF. The CDR3 DNA reads TGCGCCAGCAGCCCGCGGACAGGGATTTCAACCTACGAGCAGTACTTC.

This rearrangement joins TRBV18 to TRBJ2-1; D is possibly TRBD2 (5 bases). The CDR3 length is 13 residues. Germline CDR1 KGHSH, CDR2 LQKENI. V gave up 2 bases and J gave up 9 bases, with 11 bases separating them. DNA of the CDR3: TGTGCCAGCTCACCAATAGCGACGGCTGAGCAGTTCTTC. It codes for CASSPIATAEQFF.

V and J are TRBV7-9 and TRBJ2-7, with 10 bases fitting TRBD1. This CDR3 region has 14 residues. CDR1 and CDR2 from the germline V gene are SEHNR and FQNEAQ (reference sequence). Losses at the gene ends were 5 bases for V and 5 bases for J; bases not matched to a gene: 6. This CDR3 is CASSARQGADEQYF. In DNA form, the CDR3 reads TGTGCCAGCAGCGCAAGACAGGGGGCGGACGAGCAGTACTTC.

The chain uses TRBV30 and TRBJ2-1, with 11 positions matching TRBD2. Germline values: CDR1 GTSNPN, CDR2 SVGIG (reference sequence). CDR3 size: 15 residues. Unmatched junction bases numbered 6, after V lost 2 bases and J lost 6 bases. CDR3 region: CAWSPLAGVSNEQFF. In DNA form, the CDR3 reads TGTGCCTGGAGTCCACTAGCGGGAGTCTCCAATGAGCAGTTCTTC.

The chain couples TRBV25-1 to TRBJ2-1; 12 nucleotides agree with TRBD2. The CDR3 runs to 16 residues. V trimming: 1 base; J trimming: 8 bases; junction bases outside the gene matches: 6. Per the germline V gene, CDR1 is MGHDK and CDR2 is SYGVNS. CDR3 sequence (DNA): TGTGCCAGCAGTGAATTTCGACTAGCGGGAGCAGATGAGCAGTTCTTC. The encoded protein is CASSEFRLAGADEQFF.

This clone has more than one count but fewer than ten. The CDR3 is CASSGIADSYEQYF. CDR3 DNA sequence: TGTGCCAGCAGTGGAATAGCGGACTCCTACGAGCAGTACTTC. The chain employs TRBV6-6 and TRBJ2-7; tentative D call: TRBD2 (6 bases). Trimming removed 5 bases at V and 0 bases at J, with 11 bases between. Germline V gene sequence: CDR1 MNHNY, CDR2 SVGAGI (reference sequence). CDR3 length: 14 residues.

This clone showed up just a few times. The chain recombines TRBV30 with TRBJ2-1; perhaps TRBD1 as D (5 bases). The germline V gene has CDR1 GTSNPN and CDR2 SVGIG (reference sequence). V was pared by 0 bases and J by 8 bases, with 14 bases between. The CDR3 runs to 14 residues. The CDR3 DNA sequence: TGTGCCTGGAGTGTAGGGGTAGTCAGCGATGAGCAGTTCTTC. It encodes CAWSVGVVSDEQFF.

This chain links TRBV19 with TRBJ2-1; 16 nucleotides agree with TRBD2. Trimming took 4 bases from V and 6 from J; bases not matched to a gene: 6. The CDR3 length is 17 residues. CDR1 LNHDA and CDR2 SQIVND come from the germline V gene (reference sequence). The CDR3: CASSRGTSGGAGNEQFF. The CDR3 DNA reads TGTGCCAGTAGTAGGGGGACTAGCGGGGGGGCGGGCAATGAGCAGTTCTTC. Looking up the rest from reference TRBV19 and TRBJ2-1 gives the full variable domain: DGGITQSPKYLFRKEGQNVTLSCEQNLNHDAMYWYRQDPGQGLRLIYYSQIVNDFQKGDIAEGYSVSREKKESFPLTVTSAQKNPTAFYLCASSRGTSGGAGNEQFFGPGTRLTVL.

This clone came up once. The J gene is TRBJ2-5, the V gene TRBV30; a possible D gene is TRBD2 (6 bases). The CDR3 spans 13 residues. CDR1 is GTSNPN, CDR2 SVGIG, per germline (reference sequence). V dropped 0 bases and J dropped 1 base, with 6 bases sitting between them. DNA for the CDR3: TGTGCCTGGAGTGTACTAGCCCAAGAGACCCAGTACTTC. Translated: CAWSVLAQETQYF.

This chain connects TRBV6-6 to TRBJ2-2, with 9 bases aligning to TRBD1. This CDR3 has 16 amino acids. CDR1 is MNHNY, CDR2 SVGAGI, per germline (reference sequence). Trimming cost V 8 bases and J 5 bases; bases outside gene matches: 12. CDR3 amino acids: CASGYSQGARTGELFF. The DNA for the CDR3 is TGTGCCAGCGGGTACTCACAGGGGGCTCGGACCGGGGAGCTGTTTTTT.

The chain recombines TRBV19 with TRBJ1-6; 8 nucleotides match TRBD1. The ends lost 4 bases at V and 4 bases at J; junction bases unmatched: 0. Germline V gene data show CDR1 as LNHDA and CDR2 as SQIVND (reference sequence). The CDR3 is made up of 14 amino acids. The CDR3, as DNA: TGTGCCAGTAGTAGACAGGGGTATAATTCACCCCTCCACTTT. Translated, it gives CASSRQGYNSPLHF. Supplemented by reference TRBV19 and TRBJ1-6, the full variable domain reads DGGITQSPKYLFRKEGQNVTLSCEQNLNHDAMYWYRQDPGQGLRLIYYSQIVNDFQKGDIAEGYSVSREKKESFPLTVTSAQKNPTAFYLCASSRQGYNSPLHFGNGTRLTVT.

As concerns this clone: One junction end does not reproduce the germline sequence, and a read error may be involved. This chain links TRBV5-1 with TRBJ2-1; 8 bases map to TRBD2. The V gene's germline CDR1 is SGHRS and CDR2 YFSETQ. This CDR3 region has 17 residues. The CDR3 spells CAGSLAQRAGVWNEQFF. CDR3 in DNA: TGCGCCGGCAGCTTGGCCCAGAGAGCGGGAGTTTGGAATGAGCAGTTCTTC.

The chain uses TRBV30 and TRBJ2-1, with TRBD2 as a possible D gene (5 bases). Trimming took off 0 bases at V and 10 bases at J, with 13 bases between the two ends. This CDR3 region has 13 residues. Germline CDR1 is GTSNPN and CDR2 is SVGIG (reference sequence). The CDR3 loop is CAWSVSEDKEQFF. Here the CDR3 DNA reads TGTGCCTGGAGTGTATCGGAGGATAAGGAGCAGTTCTTC.

The chain has TRBV7-9 and TRBJ1-2, with D uncertain. Trimming shortened V by 6 bases and J by 6 bases, and 11 bases separated the two germline ends. Germline V lookup: CDR1 SEHNR, CDR2 FQNEAQ (reference sequence). The CDR3 covers 12 residues. The CDR3 sequence: CASSFLSDGYTF. DNA of the CDR3: TGTGCCAGCAGTTTTTTATCAGATGGCTACACCTTC.

This chain uses TRBV18 with TRBJ2-1; a weak D match, TRBD2 (7 bases). The V end lost 3 bases, the J end lost 10 bases, and 19 bases lay between the germline ends. This CDR3 comprises 15 residues. Germline CDR1 and CDR2: KGHSH and LQKENI. CDR3 amino acids: CASSPSGTPRGEQFF. As DNA, the CDR3 is TGTGCCAGCTCACCGAGCGGGACACCTCGTGGCGAGCAGTTCTTC.

This chain joins TRBV7-2 and TRBJ2-1, with 7 bases that match TRBD2. The CDR3 loop spans 17 amino acids. The germline gives CDR1 SGHTA, CDR2 FQGNSA. Germline trimming cut 1 base from V and 5 bases from J; bases unmatched to any gene: 11. CDR3 nucleotides: TGTGCCAGCAGCTTAGAGGGGCGGGCGGGAGCCAACAATGAGCAGTTCTTC. Translation: CASSLEGRAGANNEQFF. Drawing the rest from reference TRBV7-2 and TRBJ2-1, the complete variable domain is GAGVSQSPSNKVTEKGKDVELRCDPISGHTALYWYRQSLGQGLEFLIYFQGNSAPDKSGLPSDRFSAERTGGSVSTLTIQRTQQEDSAVYLCASSLEGRAGANNEQFFGPGTRLTVL.